One sample yielded the 12 T cell receptor beta chains listed below, sequenced in a study of human T cells and chemical hapten exposure (dated by TCRdb to 2020 to 2023). In light of the paper, this sample's time point label describes: patch test 1, 2 weeks after DPC sensitization. Sample treatment or condition, as interpreted from the label and publication: therapeutic diphenylcyclopropenone sensitization with weekly scalp DPC. To prepare the library, RACE was applied. This sample was sequenced with a NextSeq 500. TCRdb applied fastp at Q25 and MiXCR to the public reads, then kept only in-frame beta chains. Each CDR3 protein gets just one entry, which takes the most common genes and DNA from the rows behind it. This sample has about 71,000 distinct CDR3 sequences in its table, and approximately 9.8% of those were observed once. The top ten clones comprise approximately 3% of the sample. The starting material was whole blood, obtained in connection with sensitization to the hapten diphenylcyclopropenone (DPC). The source is a woman aged 40 to 49 with alopecia areata. Some clones in this sample may be carry-over from other donors' samples.

The rearrangement joins TRBV6-6 to TRBJ2-3; D remains unclear. The CDR3 spans 14 residues. Trimming left V 2 bases short and J 6 bases short, with 12 bases between. Germline V CDR1 and CDR2: MNHNY, SVGAGI (reference sequence). The CDR3, as DNA: TGTGCCAGCAGTTACCCGCAAGTCGAGGATACGCAGTATTTT. This sequence encodes CASSYPQVEDTQYF.

There are many counts of this clonotype. V and J are TRBV7-6 and TRBJ2-3; possibly TRBD1 for D (6 bases). The CDR3 has 17 amino acids. Trimming took off 5 bases at V and 5 bases at J, with 23 bases between the two ends. Germline CDR1 SGHVS, CDR2 FNYEAQ. CDR3 loop: CASSPTGRGRKEDTQYF. The CDR3, as DNA: TGTGCCAGCAGCCCCACGGGCAGGGGTCGGAAGGAAGATACGCAGTATTTT.

This clonotype was counted at least ten times. The chain links TRBV7-9 to TRBJ2-4; a possible D gene is TRBD1 (5 bases). The ends were cut back, 3 bases at V and 8 bases at J, with 5 bases in the middle. This CDR3 comprises 11 residues. The germline CDR1 and CDR2 sequences are SEHNR and FQNEAQ (reference sequence). CDR3 amino acids: CASSFRDIQYF. For the CDR3, the DNA is TGTGCCAGCAGCTTCAGGGACATTCAGTACTTC.

Ten or more counts support this clonotype. This chain connects TRBV20-1 to TRBJ1-5; TRBD1 aligns across 7 bases. Germline V gives CDR1 DFQATT, CDR2 SNEGSKA (reference sequence). CDR3 size: 12 residues. Germline trimming cut 8 bases from V and 2 bases from J; bases unmatched to any gene: 3. The CDR3: CSQGGGNQPQHF. Here the CDR3 DNA reads TGCAGTCAGGGGGGCGGCAATCAGCCCCAGCATTTT.

This rearrangement joins TRBV7-9 to TRBJ2-2; D possibly matches TRBD1 or TRBD2 (5 bases each). The CDR3 spans 16 residues. Germline values: CDR1 SEHNR, CDR2 FQNEAQ (reference sequence). The V end was cut by 4 bases, the J end by 1 base, with 13 bases between. The CDR3 DNA follows: TGTGCCAGCAGCTCTCCGGGACCCGTGAACACCGGGGAGCTGTTTTTT. Translated, it gives CASSSPGPVNTGELFF.

The CDR3 coding sequence is TGTGCCAGCAGCCCAACGGGGGATAGGGAAGCTTTCTTT. This encodes CASSPTGDREAFF. The gene calls are TRBV9 and TRBJ1-1, with D maybe TRBD1 (5 bases). Deletions cut 4 bases from V and 8 bases from J, with 15 bases between. CDR3 length: 13 residues. CDR1 and CDR2 from the germline V gene are SGDLS and YYNGEE. Combining the CDR3 with reference TRBV9 and TRBJ1-1 gives the whole variable domain DSGVTQTPKHLITATGQRVTLRCSPRSGDLSVYWYQQSLDQGLQFLIQYYNGEERAKGNILERFSAQQFPDLHSELNLSSLELGDSALYFCASSPTGDREAFFGQGTRLTVV.

This clonotype came up many times. The chain is built from TRBV7-2 and TRBJ1-3; D is unresolved. The germline CDR1 and CDR2 sequences are SGHTA and FQGNSA. The CDR3 has 15 residues. V lost 3 bases and J lost 4, with 13 bases in between. CDR3 sequence (DNA): TGTGCCAGCAGCTTGGCACCGGGAAGGGGAAACACCATATATTTT. It yields the protein CASSLAPGRGNTIYF.

The chain joins TRBV4-1 to TRBJ2-4; maybe TRBD2 (7 bases). The CDR3 totals 17 residues. Germline V lookup: CDR1 MGHRA, CDR2 YSYEKL. V was pared by 1 base and J by 7 bases, with 20 bases between. The chain's CDR3 is CASSQGRGPPEINIQYF. CDR3 sequence (DNA): TGCGCCAGCAGCCAAGGGCGGGGGCCCCCCGAAATTAACATTCAGTACTTC.

This clonotype was counted ten times or more. V is TRBV7-8 and J is TRBJ2-1; no definite D call. The germline gives CDR1 SGHVS, CDR2 FQNEAQ. The CDR3 covers 13 residues. The V gene lost 5 bases and the J gene lost 10 bases, with 15 bases spanning the gap. CDR3 sequence (DNA): TGTGCCAGCAGCCCGACGGGTCTGGGAGAGCAGTTCTTC. As protein: CASSPTGLGEQFF.

This clonotype showed up many times. CDR3 nucleotide sequence: TGCGCCAGCAGCCTACAACAGGGTCGAGGGGCTGAAGCTTTCTTT. This codes for CASSLQQGRGAEAFF. The rearrangement links TRBV5-1 to TRBJ1-1, with D possibly matching TRBD1 (6 bases). Germline values: CDR1 SGHRS, CDR2 YFSETQ. This CDR3 is 15 amino acids long. V gave up 4 bases and J gave up 6 bases, with 19 bases separating them.

The chain recombines TRBV7-3 with TRBJ1-6; the D gene is possibly TRBD1 (6 bases). The CDR3 runs 15 residues. In germline, CDR1 is SGHTA, CDR2 FQGTGA. The V end was cut by 1 base, the J end by 7 bases, with 11 bases between. This CDR3 is CASSLMGALNSPLHF. The CDR3 DNA follows: TGTGCCAGCAGCTTAATGGGGGCCCTGAATTCACCCCTCCACTTT.

This clonotype was seen a few times. The chain links TRBV4-2 to TRBJ2-7, with 9 bases matching TRBD2. CDR3 length: 19 amino acids. J was trimmed by 1 base and V by 0 bases; bases with no gene match: 13. Germline CDR1 is LGHNA and CDR2 is YNFKEQ. The chain's CDR3 is CASSQDWASGADFSYEQYF. The CDR3 DNA reads as TGTGCCAGCAGCCAAGATTGGGCTAGCGGGGCAGACTTTTCCTACGAGCAGTACTTC.